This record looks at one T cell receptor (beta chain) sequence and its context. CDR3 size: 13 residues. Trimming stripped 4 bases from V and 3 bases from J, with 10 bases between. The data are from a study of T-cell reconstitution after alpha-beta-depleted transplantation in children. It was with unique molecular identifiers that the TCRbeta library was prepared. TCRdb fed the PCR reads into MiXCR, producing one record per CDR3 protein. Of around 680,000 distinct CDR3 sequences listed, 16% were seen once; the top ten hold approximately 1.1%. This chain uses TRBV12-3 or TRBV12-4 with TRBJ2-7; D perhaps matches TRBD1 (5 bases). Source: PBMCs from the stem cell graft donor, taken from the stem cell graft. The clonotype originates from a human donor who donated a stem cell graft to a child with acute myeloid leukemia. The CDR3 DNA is TGTGCCAGCAGTTCCGACAGAAACTACGAGCAGTACTTC. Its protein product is CASSSDRNYEQYF.